Here is one T cell receptor (beta chain) with its context. What it binds is not known. RNA was isolated and reverse transcribed to cDNA, the sequencing template. Assay: immunoSEQ multiplex PCR; the TCRdb copy retains only in-frame clones and omits some. The sample consists of over 200,000 clones, about 60% of them appearing once. The data belong to a study of CD8+ T cells in alopecia areata. Study background: The drug, oral tofacitinib, was given to treated patients at 5 to 10 mg twice daily.

Whole-study findings and limits: Lesional scalp, notably in alopecia totalis/universalis, had clonality above that of normal scalp.

The CDR3 contains 13 residues. Germline values: CDR1 MNHNY, CDR2 SVGAGI (reference sequence). The germline V and J ends were trimmed by 0 bases and 8 bases, with 10 bases remaining between them. The source is a human donor with alopecia areata. V usage is TRBV6-6 and J usage is TRBJ1-2; tentative D call: TRBD1 (5 bases). The material was CD4+ T cells sorted from blood, obtained at week 0. CDR3 residues: CASSYSNGAGYTF. In DNA, the CDR3 is TGTGCCAGCAGTTACTCGAACGGGGCGGGCTACACCTTC.